The source of this T cell receptor (beta chain) is a study of blood T cell repertoires in COVID-19. Study-level background: Italy, Spain and the United States were the sources of the convalescent and acute COVID-19 samples. PBMCs, B-cell-depleted T cells, or T cells provided the cDNA or gDNA that made up the material.

Repertoires were generated with immunoSEQ multiplex PCR, while TCRdb's copy carries only in-frame clones and drops some. Altogether some 210,000 clones are present, roughly 80% being singletons, with the ten largest covering 15% to 20%. This CDR3 contains 14 residues. With V trimmed by 0 bases and J by 7 bases, 6 bases remained unmatched. The germline V gene has CDR1 SGHRS and CDR2 YFSETQ. Specimen: peripheral blood. The receptor's source is a human donor in a cohort sampled during active COVID-19. V gene TRBV5-1 combines with J gene TRBJ2-7; TRBD1 matches 8 bases. CDR3 sequence (DNA): TGCGCCAGCAGCTTGGGACAGGGGTTTGTGGAGCAGTACTTC. Its translation: CASSLGQGFVEQYF.